Given below is one TCR beta chain in context. Followed over time, Seattle patients had been enrolled while infection was active. Source study methods: How many nucleated cells were present was estimated from reference gene primer amplification. Data came from immunoSEQ multiplex PCR; TCRdb stores just in-frame clones and leaves some out. From that table come the V and J calls and clone size; the DNA was used to work out D and trimming. Among about 200,000 clones listed, about 85% were seen once. The sample comes from a study of blood T cell repertoires in COVID-19. The CDR3 is 13 residues long. Losses at the gene ends were 6 bases for V and 5 bases for J; bases not matched to a gene: 6. Germline V CDR1 and CDR2: SGHRS, YFSETQ.

This chain links TRBV5-1 with TRBJ1-1, with 8 bases aligning to TRBD1. The receptor comes from a man in his 60s with COVID-19, enrolled during active disease. Sequenced material: peripheral blood. CDR3: CASNPGGLTEAFF. For the CDR3, the DNA is TGCGCCAGCAACCCAGGGGGCTTGACTGAAGCTTTCTTT. The variable domain in full, with the rest retrieved from reference TRBV5-1 and TRBJ1-1, is KAGVTQTPRYLIKTRGQQVTLSCSPISGHRSVSWYQQTPGQGLQFLFEYFSETQRNKGNFPGRFSGRQFSNSRSEMNVSTLELGDSALYLCASNPGGLTEAFFGQGTRLTVV.